The 27 T cell receptor beta chains given below trace back to one sample, sequenced in a study of OX40 agonist ivuxolimab in advanced cancers. The data were produced by immunoSEQ multiplex PCR, yet TCRdb's version contains in-frame clones alone and is incomplete. The table lists about 90,000 clones, 85% to 90% of them singletons. Sequencing used CD4+ or CD8+ T cells sorted from blood, obtained in a trial of the OX40 agonist ivuxolimab. The origin of the receptors is an adult with an advanced solid tumor such as melanoma, head and neck, liver or kidney cancer.

V gene TRBV25-1 combines with J gene TRBJ1-5; possibly TRBD1 for D (6 bases). The CDR3 is made up of 16 amino acids. In germline, CDR1 is MGHDK, CDR2 SYGVNS. V lost 6 bases to trimming and J lost 0 bases, with 15 bases between them. CDR3 bases: TGTGCCAGCAGCCCACAGGGATCCTTTAGCAATCAGCCCCAGCATTTT. It translates to CASSPQGSFSNQPQHF.

The chain employs TRBV9 and TRBJ1-4, with D maybe TRBD1 (6 bases). CDR3 length: 15 residues. Germline V gene data show CDR1 as SGDLS and CDR2 as YYNGEE. Trimming took off 7 bases at V and 8 bases at J, with 21 bases between the two ends. CDR3 in DNA: TGTGCCAGCGAACCGGAGGGGGGTTTCGGGGAAAAACTGTTTTTT. Its translation: CASEPEGGFGEKLFF.

This clone was recorded once. V and J are TRBV7-9 and TRBJ2-5, with 9 bases fitting TRBD1. Germline CDR1 is SEHNR and CDR2 is FQNEAQ (reference sequence). This CDR3 contains 15 residues. The junction had 6 bases not matched to a gene; V was cut back by 5 bases and J by 2 bases. CDR3: CASSTNRGRQETQYF. Here the CDR3 DNA reads TGTGCCAGCAGCACCAACAGGGGGCGGCAAGAGACCCAGTACTTC.

The chain employs TRBV13 and TRBJ1-1, with D tentatively TRBD1 (6 bases). Trimming shortened V by 7 bases and J by 0 bases, and 9 bases separated the two germline ends. The CDR3 extends over 13 amino acids. CDR1 and CDR2 (germline): PRHDT, FYEKMQ (reference sequence). This chain's CDR3 is CASIGQLNTEAFF. The CDR3 nucleotides read TGTGCCAGCATCGGACAGTTGAACACTGAAGCTTTCTTT.

This chain connects TRBV5-5 to TRBJ2-2, with D possibly being TRBD2 (5 bases). Trimming took 2 bases from V and 1 from J, leaving 18 bases between them. The germline CDR1 and CDR2 sequences are SGHKS and YYEKEE (reference sequence). This CDR3 comprises 18 residues. Here the CDR3 reads CASSFVGRVRENTGELFF. In DNA form, the CDR3 reads TGTGCCAGCAGCTTTGTCGGTCGGGTGAGGGAGAACACCGGGGAGCTGTTTTTT.

This sequence joins TRBV27 and TRBJ2-7, with D possibly TRBD1 on 5 matching bases. V was trimmed by 4 bases and J by 7 bases, leaving 20 bases between them. The V gene's germline CDR1 is MNHEY and CDR2 SMNVEV (reference sequence). The CDR3 loop spans 15 amino acids. CDR3 DNA: TGTGCCAGCAGTTCCCCAGGGCAGGGCTTGTGGGAGCAGTACTTC. Its translation: CASSSPGQGLWEQYF.

This chain connects TRBV11-2 to TRBJ2-6; perhaps TRBD2 as D (6 bases). The CDR3 is 18 amino acids. Per germline, CDR1 SGHAT and CDR2 FQNNGV. Trimming removed 2 bases from V and 1 base from J, with 15 bases in between. The CDR3 region is CASSLRRDPTSGANVLTF. The CDR3, as DNA: TGTGCCAGCAGCTTAAGGAGGGACCCGACTTCTGGGGCCAACGTCCTGACTTTC. Full variable domain (missing parts from reference TRBV11-2 and TRBJ2-6): EAGVAQSPRYKIIEKRQSVAFWCNPISGHATLYWYQQILGQGPKLLIQFQNNGVVDDSQLPKDRFSAERLKGVDSTLKIQPAKLEDSAVYLCASSLRRDPTSGANVLTFGAGSRLTVL.

The V gene is TRBV19, the J gene TRBJ2-3; 9 nucleotides agree with TRBD2. CDR1 is LNHDA and CDR2 is SQIVND in the germline V gene (reference sequence). This CDR3 spans 15 amino acids. V lost 6 bases to trimming and J lost 4 bases; unmatched junction nucleotides: 8. CDR3 in DNA: TGTGCCAGTAGGAAATCAGCGGGAGGACCAGATACGCAGTATTTT. Translating gives CASRKSAGGPDTQYF.

The chain carries TRBV30 and TRBJ1-2, with a weak D call TRBD1 (5 bases). The CDR3 extends over 12 amino acids. Germline CDR1 reads GTSNPN; CDR2 reads SVGIG (reference sequence). Trimming took off 6 bases at V and 7 bases at J, with 15 bases between the two ends. CDR3 bases: TGTGCCTGCCGGGGACCCGCGGTTGGCTACACCTTC. Amino acids: CACRGPAVGYTF.

The chain uses TRBV6-4 and TRBJ2-2; 10 bases line up with TRBD2. This CDR3 is built from 14 residues. The trim removed 2 bases at V and 8 bases at J, leaving 2 bases unmatched. Germline values: CDR1 MRHNA, CDR2 SNTAGT. The CDR3 is CASSDPSGSGELFF. In DNA form, the CDR3 reads TGTGCCAGCAGTGACCCTAGCGGGAGTGGGGAGCTGTTTTTT.

The chain recombines TRBV6-5 with TRBJ2-7, with D tentatively TRBD2 (5 bases). Germline V gene data show CDR1 as MNHEY and CDR2 as SVGAGI. This CDR3 is built from 13 residues. Trimming cost V 2 bases and J 3 bases, with 8 bases left between them. In nucleotides, the CDR3 is TGTGCCAGCAGTTACAATGCGGGCTACGAGCAGTACTTC. Amino acids: CASSYNAGYEQYF.

CDR3 nucleotide sequence: TGTGCCACCAGCAGAGATCTACGGGATAATCAGCCCCAGCATTTT. Translating gives CATSRDLRDNQPQHF. The rearrangement links TRBV15 to TRBJ1-5; D call uncertain. CDR1 and CDR2 from the germline V gene are LNHNV and YYDKDF (reference sequence). The germline V and J ends were trimmed by 0 bases and 4 bases, with 10 bases remaining between them. The CDR3 contains 15 residues.

V usage is TRBV10-1 and J usage is TRBJ2-1, with 7 bases matching TRBD2. Germline CDR1 and CDR2: WNHNN and SYGVQD (reference sequence). V was pared by 6 bases and J by 5 bases, with 16 bases of the junction left unmatched. The CDR3 totals 17 residues. The CDR3 DNA follows: TGCGCCAGCAGCCACTCTTCTCGCGGGAGAATTGACAATGAGCAGTTCTTC. Translation gives CASSHSSRGRIDNEQFF.

CDR3 sequence reads: CAWSGLAGGYEQYF. CDR3 nucleotide sequence: TGTGCCTGGAGCGGACTAGCGGGGGGCTACGAGCAGTACTTC. V and J are TRBV30 and TRBJ2-7, with TRBD2 matching 14 bases. Germline V gene lookup returns CDR1 GTSNPN and CDR2 SVGIG (reference sequence). Trimming cost V 3 bases and J 3 bases; bases outside gene matches: 1. The CDR3 runs to 14 residues. The full variable domain, completed using reference TRBV30 and TRBJ2-7, is SQTIHQWPATLVQPVGSPLSLECTVEGTSNPNLYWYRQAAGRGLQLLFYSVGIGQISSEVPQNLSASRPQDRQFILSSKKLLLSDSGFYLCAWSGLAGGYEQYFGPGTRLTVT.

The chain recombines TRBV19 with TRBJ2-5, with TRBD2 identical over 15 bases. This CDR3 is 16 amino acids long. With 3 bases clipped from V and 5 bases from J, the junction kept 4 bases outside the gene matches. Per the germline V gene, CDR1 is LNHDA and CDR2 is SQIVND (reference sequence). The chain's CDR3 is CASSMGTSGRLETQYF. The CDR3 nucleotides read TGTGCCAGTAGTATGGGGACTAGCGGGAGGTTGGAGACCCAGTACTTC.

The chain has TRBV6-5 and TRBJ2-7; TRBD1 matches at 7 bases. The CDR3 is 14 amino acids. V dropped 10 bases and J dropped 4; count of bases not matched to a gene: 13. Germline V CDR1 and CDR2: MNHEY, SVGAGI. The CDR3 is CAILPGQGVYEQYF. The CDR3 nucleotides are TGTGCCATCCTCCCTGGCCAGGGGGTGTACGAGCAGTACTTC.

The rearrangement joins TRBV7-9 to TRBJ2-3; possible D gene TRBD2, 5 bases. Trimming stripped 6 bases from V and 9 bases from J, with 10 bases between. The CDR3 has 11 amino acids. Looked up from germline, CDR1 is SEHNR and CDR2 is FQNEAQ (reference sequence). The CDR3 DNA is TGTGCCAGCAGGGTGTGGGAGACGCAGTATTTT. This gives the protein CASRVWETQYF.

The V and J genes are TRBV19 and TRBJ1-1, with TRBD1 identical over 9 bases. CDR1 and CDR2 (germline): LNHDA, SQIVND (reference sequence). This CDR3 spans 15 amino acids. After removal of 6 bases from V and 0 bases from J, the junction contained 5 bases not matched to a gene. CDR3 nucleotide sequence: TGTGCCAGTAGGACAGGGGGAGGCCTGAACACTGAAGCTTTCTTT. This translates into CASRTGGGLNTEAFF.

This clone is a singleton in its sample. The chain is built from TRBV11-3 and TRBJ2-7, with 9 bases that match TRBD1. Germline CDR1 is SGHNT and CDR2 is YENEEA. This CDR3 comprises 15 residues. The trim removed 2 bases at V and 7 bases at J, leaving 9 bases unmatched. The CDR3 sequence is CASSLITGGLIEQYF. In DNA form, the CDR3 reads TGTGCCAGCAGCTTAATAACAGGGGGCTTGATAGAGCAGTACTTC.

The rearrangement uses TRBV19 and TRBJ2-2, with TRBD2 matching 7 bases. Looked up from germline, CDR1 is LNHDA and CDR2 is SQIVND (reference sequence). The CDR3 runs to 15 residues. After removal of 6 bases from V and 4 bases from J, the junction contained 8 bases not matched to a gene. The CDR3, as DNA: TGTGCCAGTAGGACCGGGCGGGAGCCCACCGGGGAGCTGTTTTTT. Its translation: CASRTGREPTGELFF.

V usage is TRBV11-3 and J usage is TRBJ2-1; a weak D match, TRBD1 (5 bases). The CDR3 consists of 16 residues. Germline lookup yields CDR1 SGHNT and CDR2 YENEEA. The V and J ends lost 1 base and 3 bases respectively, with 13 bases between them. Here the CDR3 DNA reads TGTGCCAGCAGCTTAGTCAACAGGCTCATCTACAATGAGCAGTTCTTC. This gives the protein CASSLVNRLIYNEQFF.

This CDR3 is CASRLWGLRTSGAYGEQFF. In DNA, the CDR3 is TGTGCCAGCAGACTCTGGGGCTTGCGGACTAGCGGGGCCTACGGTGAGCAGTTCTTC. The chain recombines TRBV5-6 with TRBJ2-1, with 12 nucleotides matching TRBD2. The CDR3 contains 19 residues. V shed 5 bases, J shed 9 bases, and the junction held 21 bases outside the gene matches. Germline-derived CDR1 and CDR2 are SGHDT and YYEEEE.

This rearrangement joins TRBV19 to TRBJ2-1; D is uncertain. The CDR3 contains 13 residues. V lost 5 bases to trimming and J lost 7 bases, with 12 bases between them. Looked up from germline, CDR1 is LNHDA and CDR2 is SQIVND (reference sequence). The CDR3 sequence: CASSLRYVNEQFF. CDR3 DNA sequence: TGTGCCAGTAGTCTCCGCTATGTGAATGAGCAGTTCTTC.

This clone appeared once. This chain joins TRBV7-8 and TRBJ1-2; D is unclear. CDR1 is SGHVS and CDR2 is FQNEAQ in the germline V gene. V gave up 4 bases and J gave up 8 bases, with 11 bases separating them. The CDR3 totals 12 residues. The CDR3 DNA is TGTGCCAGCAGCTCTCTGGAGGGAGGCTACACCTTC. It translates to CASSSLEGGYTF.

The chain combines TRBV7-9 with TRBJ2-7, with 8 nucleotides matching TRBD1. This CDR3 spans 17 amino acids. The V and J ends lost 1 base and 1 base, in that order; junction bases with no gene match: 9. The germline V gene has CDR1 SEHNR and CDR2 FQNEAQ (reference sequence). CDR3 in amino acids: CASSLEYVQGVSYEQYF. The DNA of the CDR3 is TGTGCCAGCAGCTTAGAATACGTACAGGGGGTTTCCTACGAGCAGTACTTC.

The J gene is TRBJ1-1, the V gene TRBV27, with D possibly being TRBD1 (5 bases). Trimming stripped 6 bases from V and 3 bases from J, with 8 bases between. The CDR3 has 12 residues. The germline V gene encodes CDR1 MNHEY and CDR2 SMNVEV (reference sequence). DNA for the CDR3: TGTGCCAGCAGGAGGGGTTACACTGAAGCTTTCTTT. Its translation: CASRRGYTEAFF.

This clone was seen only once. This rearrangement joins TRBV11-2 to TRBJ2-3, with 12 bases identical to TRBD2. CDR1 and CDR2 (germline): SGHAT, FQNNGV. V gave up 8 bases and J gave up 4 bases; unmatched junction bases: 7. The CDR3 is 15 amino acids. CDR3 coding DNA: TGTGCCAGCCTTCCTAGCGGGAGGGGGGCAGATACGCAGTATTTT. Amino acids: CASLPSGRGADTQYF.